This T cell receptor beta chain was profiled in a study of post-analysis software for immune sequencing data (dated by TCRdb to the mid-2010s). Background for the entire study: Disease courses on record covered relapsing-remitting, secondary progressive and progressive-relapsing multiple sclerosis, though some patients had no subtype annotation. The patient repertoires were set against about 12 previously published healthy control repertoires from donors whose ages ranged from roughly 6 to 27 years. A subset of samples was prepared in parallel using single-end sample barcoding, then pooled and co-amplified after Illumina adapter ligation.

This clonotype showed up just a few times. Its specific antigen is unknown. One end of the junction does not line up with germline, which may come from a read error. The full study reports these points: The multiple sclerosis patient group was slightly younger than the control group. About 5 TRBV segments, including TRBV5-6, TRBV5-1 and TRBV20-1, were significantly more frequent in patients than controls. Normalized Chao1 diversity was significantly lower in multiple sclerosis patients than controls, suggesting substantial peripheral T-cell clonal expansion. When samples were clustered directly using the F measure, samples prepared in the same batch co-clustered strongly, which prompted a batch-effect correction.

The germline V gene (reference sequence) supplies CDR1 SEHNR and CDR2 FQNEAQ. From the cysteine through the phenylalanine, the CDR3 covers 13 amino acids. Only the CDR3 DNA stays, 39 bases, in frame from base 1. To demonstrate the VDJtools post-analysis software, TCR beta repertoires were profiled from the peripheral blood of more than ten young patients with multiple sclerosis. The multiple sclerosis patients were children and adolescents ranging in age from about 6 to 16 years. Library prep was done by PCR. Sequencing was carried out with an Illumina HiSeq 2500. To reduce PCR and sequencing biases, unique molecular identifiers were built into the TCR beta cDNA libraries. Roughly 500,000 cDNA molecules were obtained for every 1 to 10 million input T cells, so each molecule roughly corresponded to one T cell. The same protocol used for the earlier healthy control dataset was applied to prepare and sequence the patient libraries. Within a given batch, samples were prepared together, multiplexed and sequenced on the same HiSeq lane. As for the authors' bioinformatics: MIGEC was used to process the raw barcoded reads, and molecular identifier groups with only a single read were discarded before consensus assembly and CDR3 extraction. Clonotype tables were post-analysed with VDJtools, and diversity was normalized by down-sampling all datasets to the smallest sample size. To correct batch-related cross-sample contamination, repertoire overlap clustering matched CDR3 amino acid sequences but not nucleotide sequences. TCRdb ran its own pipeline on the public reads, namely fastp trimming at Q25 and MiXCR clone calling, and kept in-frame beta chains. Rows matching on CDR3 protein sequence are summarized as one entry with the most common DNA and genes. It is TCRdb's table, rather than the study itself, that gives the V and J calls and clone size. The sample table records about 810,000 distinct CDR3 sequences; approximately 50% of these occur just once. The top ten clones comprise about 4.5% of the sample.

The sequence came from a girl between 10 and 17 years old with multiple sclerosis. Material for sequencing was blood. The rearranged segments are TRBV7-9 and TRBJ1-1; the D segment could be TRBD1, given 5 matching bases. The CDR3 sequence is CAGSETGHTEAFF. The nucleotides read TGTGCCGGCAGCGAAACAGGACACACTGAAGCTTTCTTT. With the portions outside the CDR3 filled from the reference TRBV7-9 and TRBJ1-1 genes, the complete variable region becomes DTGVSQNPRHKITKRGQNVTFRCDPISEHNRLYWYRQTLGQGPEFLTYFQNEAQLEKSRLLSDRFSAERPKGSFSTLEIQRTEQGDSAMYLCAGSETGHTEAFFGQGTRLTVV.